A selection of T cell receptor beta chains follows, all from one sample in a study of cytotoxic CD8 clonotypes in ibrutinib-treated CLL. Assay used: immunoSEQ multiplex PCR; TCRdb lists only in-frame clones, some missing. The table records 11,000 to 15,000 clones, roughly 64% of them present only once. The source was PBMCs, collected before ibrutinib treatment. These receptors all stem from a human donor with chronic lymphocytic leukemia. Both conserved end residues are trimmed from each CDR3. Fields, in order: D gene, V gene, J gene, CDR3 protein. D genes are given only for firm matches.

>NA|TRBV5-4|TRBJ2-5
ASSQPNQETQY
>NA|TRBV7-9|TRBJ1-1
ASSLADTKAF
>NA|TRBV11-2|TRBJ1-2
ASSRTRSYT
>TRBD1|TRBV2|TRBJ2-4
ASSGDRGVKNIQY
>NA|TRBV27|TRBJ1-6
ASSLYGPLRVSPLH
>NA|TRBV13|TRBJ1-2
ASSSTGAYGYT
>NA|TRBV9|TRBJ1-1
ASSGPNDGVGAF
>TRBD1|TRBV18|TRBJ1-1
ASSPRVDRAQNTEAF
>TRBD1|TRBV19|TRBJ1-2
ASSFQGADYGYT
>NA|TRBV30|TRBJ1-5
AWSAGNQPQH
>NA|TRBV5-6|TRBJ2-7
ASSLTGGRAD
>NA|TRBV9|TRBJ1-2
ASSTQES
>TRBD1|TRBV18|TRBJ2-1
ASSPGTGEVNEQF
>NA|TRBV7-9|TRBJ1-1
ASIRTANTEAF
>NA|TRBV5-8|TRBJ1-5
ASSLYNQPQH
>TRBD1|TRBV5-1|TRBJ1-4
ASSLVQGAGEKLF
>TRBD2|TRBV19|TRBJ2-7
ASSMEDGGSREQY
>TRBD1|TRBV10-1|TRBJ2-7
ASSMGTGYEQY
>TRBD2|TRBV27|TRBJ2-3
ASSQGTSGGDTQY
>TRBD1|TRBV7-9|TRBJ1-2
ASSLASMTGLNYGYT
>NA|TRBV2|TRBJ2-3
ASSDTDTQY
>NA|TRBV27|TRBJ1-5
ASSLFGNSNQPQH
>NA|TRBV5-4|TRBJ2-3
ASSLANKKVGDTQY
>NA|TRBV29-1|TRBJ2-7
SVAQDSYEQY
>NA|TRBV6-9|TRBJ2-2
ASRDRDGPWGLF
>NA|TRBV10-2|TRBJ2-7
ASRRGTDSYEQY
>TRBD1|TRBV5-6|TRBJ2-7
ATTSGTAGSYEQY
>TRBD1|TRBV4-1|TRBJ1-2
ASSQDMDRAYGYT
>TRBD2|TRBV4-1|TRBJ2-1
ASSQEGWRGGGLEQF
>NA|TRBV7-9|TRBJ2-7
ASSPGTFYEQY
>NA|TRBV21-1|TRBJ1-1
ASRLNVATQRTEAF
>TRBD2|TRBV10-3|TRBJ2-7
AIRDSGVSHEQY
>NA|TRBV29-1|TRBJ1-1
SVVRDTEAF
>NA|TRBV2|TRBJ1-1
ASLRGLSEAF
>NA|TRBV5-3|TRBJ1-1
ASSFERNTEAF
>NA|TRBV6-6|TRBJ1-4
ASSPDPGSEKLF
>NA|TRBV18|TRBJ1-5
ASSPMSNQPQH
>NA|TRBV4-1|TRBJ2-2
ASSSRAGELF
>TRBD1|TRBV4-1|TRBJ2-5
ASSQPQHRGQETQY
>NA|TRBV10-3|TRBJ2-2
AIRISTVGMAAGELF
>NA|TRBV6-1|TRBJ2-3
ASSEVPSSTDTQY
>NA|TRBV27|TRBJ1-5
ASSFSLSPGLNQPQH
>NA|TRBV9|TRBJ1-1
ASRPGREISEAF
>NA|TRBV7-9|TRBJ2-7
ASSLVTRHEQY